This is a list of T cell receptor beta chains from one sample in a study of blood T cell repertoires in COVID-19. Measured with immunoSEQ multiplex PCR; TCRdb has only the in-frame clones, and not every one. This repertoire shows about 220,000 clones, roughly 85% found once; its top ten account for 2.4%. Sequences were obtained from peripheral blood. These receptor sequences come from an older woman with COVID-19, enrolled during active disease. Each CDR3 is given without its conserved first and last residue. The listing skips clone size in some rows; elsewhere it reads once, few, many or a size class.

V: TRBV19; J: TRBJ2-7; size: NA; CDR3: ASRRGQGTAYEQY
V: TRBV5-6; J: TRBJ1-1; size: NA; CDR3: ASSPGGSNTEAF
V: TRBV21-1; J: TRBJ1-1; size: NA; CDR3: ASTHTRGPWDTEAF
V: TRBV19; J: TRBJ2-2; size: few; CDR3: ASSPLSGVHGELF
V: TRBV5-1; J: TRBJ1-2; size: NA; CDR3: ASSTGDGTNYGYT
V: TRBV7-2; J: TRBJ2-7; size: NA; CDR3: ASASGLAALGEQY
V: TRBV6-4; J: TRBJ1-1; size: NA; CDR3: ASSDSPSAEAF
V: TRBV11-2; J: TRBJ1-1; size: few; CDR3: ASSLDGARNTEAF
V: TRBV29-1; J: TRBJ1-1; size: NA; CDR3: SVEEGGETEAF
V: TRBV7-2; J: TRBJ1-1; size: NA; CDR3: ASSLFVKNTEAF
V: TRBV5-4; J: TRBJ1-2; size: NA; CDR3: ASRASRQGIGGYT
V: TRBV6-1; J: TRBJ1-2; size: NA; CDR3: ASSEVVRENYGYT
V: TRBV29-1; J: TRBJ2-3; size: NA; CDR3: SVQALSSTDTQY
V: TRBV7-2; J: TRBJ2-7; size: NA; CDR3: ASSVRWGAYEQY
V: TRBV9; J: TRBJ1-1; size: NA; CDR3: ASSGGQGLNTEAF
V: TRBV7-2; J: TRBJ1-5; size: NA; CDR3: ASSLGTGNLGQPQH
V: TRBV27; J: TRBJ2-1; size: NA; CDR3: ASSSTRAPSYNEQF
V: TRBV7-2; J: TRBJ1-2; size: NA; CDR3: ASSLSTGQDNYGYT
V: TRBV9; J: TRBJ2-1; size: NA; CDR3: ASSVDRDNEQF
V: TRBV15; J: TRBJ1-4; size: once; CDR3: ATSRELNEKLF
V: TRBV7-2; J: TRBJ1-6; size: once; CDR3: ASSAGGYEGSPLH
V: TRBV2; J: TRBJ1-6; size: few; CDR3: ASTKLQGARLDSPLH
V: TRBV6-5; J: TRBJ2-3; size: NA; CDR3: ASRTGRGVRY
V: TRBV6-6; J: TRBJ1-5; size: NA; CDR3: ASSRSPGFSNQPQH
V: TRBV6-6; J: TRBJ1-1; size: NA; CDR3: ASSPLGGAATEAF
V: TRBV6-5; J: TRBJ1-1; size: NA; CDR3: ASSSRGWNTEAF
V: TRBV7-2; J: TRBJ2-3; size: NA; CDR3: ASSHGGAVDTQY
V: TRBV6-1; J: TRBJ1-2; size: NA; CDR3: ASSEDRGTVGYT
V: TRBV6-4; J: TRBJ2-1; size: once; CDR3: ASSDGAGYEQF